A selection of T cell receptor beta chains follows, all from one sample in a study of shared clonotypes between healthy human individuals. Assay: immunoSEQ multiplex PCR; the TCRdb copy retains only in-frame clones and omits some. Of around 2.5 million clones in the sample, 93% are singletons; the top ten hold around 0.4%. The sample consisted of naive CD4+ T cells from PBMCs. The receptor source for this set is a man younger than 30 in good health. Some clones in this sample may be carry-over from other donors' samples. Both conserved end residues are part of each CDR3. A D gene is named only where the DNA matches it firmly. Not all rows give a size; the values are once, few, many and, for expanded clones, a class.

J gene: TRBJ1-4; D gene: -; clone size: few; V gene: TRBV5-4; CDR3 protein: CASSLRSPNEKLFF; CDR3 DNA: TGTGCCAGCAGCTTGCGGTCGCCTAATGAAAAACTGTTTTTT
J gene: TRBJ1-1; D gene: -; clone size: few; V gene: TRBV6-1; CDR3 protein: CASSDRATLNTEAFF; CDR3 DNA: TGTGCCAGCAGTGACAGGGCAACCTTGAACACTGAAGCTTTCTTT
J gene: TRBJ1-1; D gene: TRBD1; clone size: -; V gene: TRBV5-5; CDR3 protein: CASSWTTRQGLTEAFF; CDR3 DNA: TGTGCCAGCAGCTGGACCACTCGACAGGGTTTAACTGAAGCTTTCTTT
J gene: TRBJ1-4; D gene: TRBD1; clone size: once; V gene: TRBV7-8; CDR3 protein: CASSSMGQSDFGKLFF; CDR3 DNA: TGTGCCAGCAGCTCTATGGGACAGTCTGATTTTGGAAAACTGTTTTTT
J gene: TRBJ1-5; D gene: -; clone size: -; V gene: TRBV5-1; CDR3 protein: CASSPGAPEVQPQHF; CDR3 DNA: TGCGCCAGCAGCCCGGGGGCCCCCGAGGTTCAGCCCCAGCATTTT
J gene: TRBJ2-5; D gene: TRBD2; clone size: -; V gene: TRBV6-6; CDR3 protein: CASSYPGGDQETQYF; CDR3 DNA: TGTGCCAGCAGTTACCCGGGGGGGGACCAAGAGACCCAGTACTTC
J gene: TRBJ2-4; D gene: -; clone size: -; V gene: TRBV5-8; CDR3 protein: CASSLGGGGDLAKNIQYF; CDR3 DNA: TGTGCCAGCAGCTTGGGGGGCGGAGGAGATCTAGCCAAAAACATTCAGTACTTC
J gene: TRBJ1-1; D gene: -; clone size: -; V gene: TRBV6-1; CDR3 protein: CASSERQLLNTEAFF; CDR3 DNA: TGTGCCAGCAGTGAAAGGCAGTTATTGAACACTGAAGCTTTCTTT
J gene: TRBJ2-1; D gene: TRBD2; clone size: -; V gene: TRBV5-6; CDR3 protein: CASRPGTILYNEQFF; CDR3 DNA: TGTGCCAGCAGACCCGGGACTATCCTTTACAATGAGCAGTTCTTC
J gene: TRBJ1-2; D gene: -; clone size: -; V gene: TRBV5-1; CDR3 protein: CASSLEGSYGYTF; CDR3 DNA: TGCGCCAGCAGCTTGGAGGGGAGCTATGGCTACACCTTC
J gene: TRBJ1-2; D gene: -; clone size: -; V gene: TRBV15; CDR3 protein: CATSSALWQGVGYGYTF; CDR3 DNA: TGTGCCACCAGCAGTGCCCTCTGGCAGGGAGTAGGATATGGCTACACCTTC
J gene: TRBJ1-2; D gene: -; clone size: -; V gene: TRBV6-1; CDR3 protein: CASRDPANYGYTF; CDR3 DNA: TGTGCCAGCAGGGACCCAGCTAACTATGGCTACACCTTC
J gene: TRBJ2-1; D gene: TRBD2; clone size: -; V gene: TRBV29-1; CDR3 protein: CSVRGASGRALDEQFF; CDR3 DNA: TGCAGCGTTAGGGGGGCTAGCGGGAGGGCCTTGGATGAGCAGTTCTTC
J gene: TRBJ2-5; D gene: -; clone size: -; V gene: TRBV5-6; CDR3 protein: CASSLWASKETQYF; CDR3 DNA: TGTGCCAGCAGCTTGTGGGCCAGCAAAGAGACCCAGTACTTC
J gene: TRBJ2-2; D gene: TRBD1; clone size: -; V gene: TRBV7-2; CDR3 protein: CASSFVGQGSGELFF; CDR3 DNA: TGTGCCAGCAGCTTTGTTGGACAGGGGTCCGGGGAGCTGTTTTTT
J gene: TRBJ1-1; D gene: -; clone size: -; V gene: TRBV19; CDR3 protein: CASSISRGSDTEAFF; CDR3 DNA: TGTGCCAGTAGTATATCCCGCGGGTCGGACACTGAAGCTTTCTTT
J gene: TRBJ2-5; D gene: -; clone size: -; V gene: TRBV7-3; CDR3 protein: CASRAGPLETQYF; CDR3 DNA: TGTGCCAGCAGGGCAGGGCCCCTAGAGACCCAGTACTTC
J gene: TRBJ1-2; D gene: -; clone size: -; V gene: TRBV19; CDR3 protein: CASSIGGHNYGYTF; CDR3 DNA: TGTGCCAGTAGTATAGGGGGGCACAACTATGGCTACACCTTC
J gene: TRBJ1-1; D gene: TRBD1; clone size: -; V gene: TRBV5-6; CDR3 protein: CASSLGTGLVAEAFF; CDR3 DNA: TGTGCCAGCAGCCTCGGGACAGGGTTGGTGGCTGAAGCTTTCTTT
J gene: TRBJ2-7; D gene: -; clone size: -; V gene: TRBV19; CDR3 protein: CASSTRGRDLGEQYF; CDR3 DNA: TGTGCCAGTAGTACGCGGGGCAGGGATCTTGGCGAGCAGTACTTC
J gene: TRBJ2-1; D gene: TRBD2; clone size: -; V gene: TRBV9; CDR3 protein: CASSVESSGYYNEQFF; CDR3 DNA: TGTGCCAGCAGCGTAGAGTCTAGCGGATACTACAATGAGCAGTTCTTC
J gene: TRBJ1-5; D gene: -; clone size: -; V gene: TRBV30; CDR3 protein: CAWSNGAGGNQPQHF; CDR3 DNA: TGTGCCTGGAGCAATGGGGCCGGGGGCAATCAGCCCCAGCATTTT
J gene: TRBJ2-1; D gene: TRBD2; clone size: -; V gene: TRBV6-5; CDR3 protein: CASTSGGYNEQFF; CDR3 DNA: TGTGCCAGCACTTCGGGGGGTTACAATGAGCAGTTCTTC
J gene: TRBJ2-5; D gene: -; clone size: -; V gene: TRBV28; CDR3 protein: CASRDSQETQYF; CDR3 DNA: TGTGCCAGCAGAGACAGTCAAGAGACCCAGTACTTC
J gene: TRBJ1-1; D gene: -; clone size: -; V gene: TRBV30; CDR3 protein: CALSENTEAFF; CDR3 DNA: TGTGCCCTATCAGAGAATACTGAAGCTTTCTTT
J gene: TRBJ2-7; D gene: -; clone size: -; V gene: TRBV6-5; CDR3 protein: CASSYSRGGTYEQYF; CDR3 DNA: TGTGCCAGCAGTTACTCGAGAGGCGGGACCTACGAGCAGTACTTC
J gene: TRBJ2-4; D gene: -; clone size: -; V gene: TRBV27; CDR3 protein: CASSRQNIQYF; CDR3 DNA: TGTGCCAGCAGCCGACAAAACATTCAGTACTTC
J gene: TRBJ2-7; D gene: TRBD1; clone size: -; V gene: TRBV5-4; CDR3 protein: CASSSDRENYEQYF; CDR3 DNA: TGTGCCAGCAGCAGCGACAGGGAGAACTACGAGCAGTACTTC
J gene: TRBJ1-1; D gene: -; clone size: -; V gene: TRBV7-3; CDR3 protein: CASSLTPDTVEAFF; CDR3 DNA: TGTGCCAGCAGCTTAACGCCAGACACGGTTGAAGCTTTCTTT
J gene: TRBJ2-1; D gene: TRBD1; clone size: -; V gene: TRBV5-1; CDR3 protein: CASGPGQGGNEQFF; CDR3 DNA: TGCGCCAGCGGTCCGGGACAGGGAGGCAATGAGCAGTTCTTC